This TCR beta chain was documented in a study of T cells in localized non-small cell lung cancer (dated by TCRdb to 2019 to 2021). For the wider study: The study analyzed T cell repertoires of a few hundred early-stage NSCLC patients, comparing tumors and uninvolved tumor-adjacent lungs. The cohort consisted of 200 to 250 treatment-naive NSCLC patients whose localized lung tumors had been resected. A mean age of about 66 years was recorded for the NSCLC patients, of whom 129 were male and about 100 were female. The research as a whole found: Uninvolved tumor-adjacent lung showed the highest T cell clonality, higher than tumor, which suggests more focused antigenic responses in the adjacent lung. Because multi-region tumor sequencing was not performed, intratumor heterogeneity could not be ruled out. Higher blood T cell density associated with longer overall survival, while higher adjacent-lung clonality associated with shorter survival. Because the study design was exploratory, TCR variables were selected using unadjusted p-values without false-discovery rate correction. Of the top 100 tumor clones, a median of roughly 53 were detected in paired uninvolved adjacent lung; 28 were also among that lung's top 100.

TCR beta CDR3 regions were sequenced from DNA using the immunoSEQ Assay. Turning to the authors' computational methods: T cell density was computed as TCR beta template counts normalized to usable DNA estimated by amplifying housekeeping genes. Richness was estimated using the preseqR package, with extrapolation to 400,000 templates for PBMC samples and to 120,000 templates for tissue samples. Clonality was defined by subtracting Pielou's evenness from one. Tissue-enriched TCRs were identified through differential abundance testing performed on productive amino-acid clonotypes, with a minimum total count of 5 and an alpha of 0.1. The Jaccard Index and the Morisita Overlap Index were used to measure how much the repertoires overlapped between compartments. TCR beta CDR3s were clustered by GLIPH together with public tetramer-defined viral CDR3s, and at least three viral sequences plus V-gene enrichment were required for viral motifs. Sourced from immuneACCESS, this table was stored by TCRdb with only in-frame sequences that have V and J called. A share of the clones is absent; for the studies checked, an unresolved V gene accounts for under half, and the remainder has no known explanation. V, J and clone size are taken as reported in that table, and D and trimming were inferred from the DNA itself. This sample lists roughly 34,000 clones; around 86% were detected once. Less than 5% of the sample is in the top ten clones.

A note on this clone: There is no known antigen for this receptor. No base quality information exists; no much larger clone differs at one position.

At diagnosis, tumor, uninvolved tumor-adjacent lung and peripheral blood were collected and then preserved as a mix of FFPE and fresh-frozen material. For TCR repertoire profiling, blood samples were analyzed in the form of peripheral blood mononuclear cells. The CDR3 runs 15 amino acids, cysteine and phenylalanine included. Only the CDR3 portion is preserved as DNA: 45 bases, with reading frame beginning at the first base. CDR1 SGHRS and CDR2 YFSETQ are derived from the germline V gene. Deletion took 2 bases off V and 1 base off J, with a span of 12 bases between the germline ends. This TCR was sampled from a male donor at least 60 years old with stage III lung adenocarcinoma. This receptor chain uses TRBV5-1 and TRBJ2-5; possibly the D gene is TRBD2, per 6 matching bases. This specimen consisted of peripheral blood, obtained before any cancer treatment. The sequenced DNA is TGCGCCAGCAGCTTTGGAGGGTCCGTCCAAGAGACCCAGTACTTC. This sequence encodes CASSFGGSVQETQYF.